The present T cell receptor (beta chain) was sequenced within a study of T cells in Graves' hyperthyroidism and ophthalmopathy. Amplified TCR beta CDR3 regions came from RNA transcripts. TCR CDR3 regions were first amplified by RT-PCR with HTBI primers. TCRdb fed the multiplex PCR reads into MiXCR, producing one record per CDR3 protein. The sample records roughly 750,000 distinct CDR3 sequences, less than 20% being singletons. Comment on this clonotype: Its antigen is still unknown.

Patients were excluded because of uncontrolled infection, other autoimmune disease, pregnancy or lactation. Diagnoses rested on clinical symptoms, serum thyroxine and TRAb, thyroid ultrasound and orbital computed tomography. CDR1 and CDR2 (germline): MDHEN, SYDVKM. This CDR3 spans 14 amino acids. V lost 5 bases and J lost 5, with 15 bases in between. Notes on the study in general: A model of 13 V-J pairs discriminated ophthalmopathy from stable hyperthyroidism.

The sequence derives from a man aged 18 to 29 with Graves' hyperthyroidism. This rearrangement joins TRBV28 to TRBJ2-5; the D gene is possibly TRBD1 (6 bases). Material: blood. The CDR3 DNA follows: TGTGCCAGCAGTGCCAGCGGTAGGGGGGAGACCCAGTACTTC. Its protein is CASSASGRGETQYF.